This TCR beta chain is from a study of T-cell memory formation after mild COVID-19 (dated by TCRdb to about 2021). Background for the entire study: TCR sequence clusters from the two donors were largely donor specific. Longitudinal TCRalpha and TCRbeta repertoire sequencing tracked T-cell clones expanding and contracting after mild COVID-19 in a couple of donors. The cohort was made up of two young adult volunteers, one female and one male, who were previously healthy. Study-wide findings and limitations: Only a couple of mild cases were covered by the study, and larger cohorts that include severe cases with pre-infection samples were considered necessary. Some responding clones were detected in pre-infection memory, suggesting pre-existing cross-reactive memory T cells joined the SARS-CoV-2 response. Clones that contracted from day 15 to 85 showed balanced CD4/CD8 phenotypes, whereas a second wave of clones that expanded from day 15 to 37 leaned towards CD4+. The second-wave clones that peaked on day 37 were not confirmed to be SARS-CoV-2 specific. Contracting CD4+ clones were found mainly in CM and EM memory subsets, while CD8+ clones were enriched in EMRA.

Ficoll-Paque density gradient centrifugation was the method used to isolate PBMCs. At the junction V is shortened by 10 bases and J by 4 bases, with 19 bases in between. Reading from cysteine to phenylalanine, the CDR3 counts 14 amino acids. CDR3 DNA only is kept here, 42 bases in frame from base 1. CDR1 and CDR2 are read off the germline V gene as MNHNS and SASEGT. Sequencer: Illumina NovaSeq 6000. TCRalpha and TCRbeta cDNA libraries were built by 5'RACE with constant-segment primers, adding sample barcodes and unique molecular identifiers. Trizol reagent was used to extract RNA from every sample. Library amplification was performed in two PCR steps, and a second sample barcode and Illumina TruSeq adapters were introduced in the second step. The libraries were sequenced on an Illumina NovaSeq using 2 x 150 bp paired-end reads. The paper's processing steps were these. Reads were demultiplexed and collapsed into UMI-guided consensus sequences with migec v1.2.7. Using mixcr v2.1.11, the UMI consensuses were aligned to TRA and TRB V and J templates and assembled into clonotypes. Clonotypes were classified as expanded or contracted when called significant by both edgeR and NoisET, with noise models trained on biological replicates. For edgeR calls, the thresholds were a false discovery rate-adjusted p below 0.01 and a log2 fold-change of 1. As an exploratory analysis of dynamics, max-normalized trajectories of the 1000 most abundant clonotypes were examined with PCA combined with hierarchical clustering. Each responding clone was given a CD4 or CD8 phenotype based on the CD4+ and CD8+ repertoires, which had been sequenced separately. The public reads were run again by TCRdb, first through fastp at Q25 and then through MiXCR, and only productive beta chains were kept. Duplicate CDR3 protein sequences are folded into a single record with the most common DNA and genes. Here the V and J calls rest on TCRdb's processing, not on the authors' analysis. The sample table records over 400,000 distinct CDR3 sequences; more than 20% of these occur just once. Together, the top ten hold roughly 13% of the sample.

Details on this clonotype: Its antigen target is currently unknown. There are no base qualities to consult, and no much larger clone falls within one base.

This clonotype was sampled from an adult woman who had mild COVID-19 (a few samples of this study predate the infection). The sample titles of this study are shuffled in the database, so cell type and time point are left out; the donor was told from shared clones. The sample comprised PBMCs or a T cell subset sorted from them (not recorded which). The rearranged chain carries TRBV6-1 and TRBJ1-1, with TRBD1 tentatively as D gene (6 bases match). The CDR3 is CANVGANGFTEAFF. The DNA sequence is as follows: TGTGCCAACGTGGGGGCCAACGGGTTCACTGAAGCTTTCTTT.